Presented here are 9 T cell receptor beta chains from one specimen sequenced in a study of cytomegalovirus exposure and HLA in healthy donors (dated by TCRdb to about 2017). The protocol used for the library was the immunoSEQ multiplex PCR assay. For the multiplex PCR, a mixture combining 60 forward primers for TCR Vbeta segments and 13 reverse primers for TCR Jbeta segments was used. TCRdb obtained this table from immuneACCESS and retained in-frame rearrangements with V and J assigned. These tables miss some clones; where compared with another copy, unresolved V genes account for less than half of the shortfall, and the remainder is unexplained. This sample comprises about 160,000 clones, roughly four fifths of them detected only once. The top ten constitute 3% of the sample. Sequenced: PBMCs. The source is a woman aged 50 to 60 in good health and CMV-seropositive.

The chain carries TRBV2 and TRBJ1-1, with D possibly matching TRBD1 (5 bases). Germline V lookup: CDR1 SNHLY, CDR2 FYNNEI. V lost 7 bases and J 4 bases, leaving 10 bases between the germline ends. The CDR3 is made up of 12 amino acids. CDR3 in amino acids: CASTAGGTEAFF. Here the CDR3 DNA reads TGTGCCAGCACTGCGGGGGGCACTGAAGCTTTCTTT.

Comments on this clone: This same CDR3 is encoded by further DNA sequences in the sample. V gene TRBV11-2 combines with J gene TRBJ1-6; D is undetermined. The length of the CDR3 is 14 residues. Germline V lookup: CDR1 SGHAT, CDR2 FQNNGV. The V gene lost 1 base and the J gene lost 7 bases, with 8 bases spanning the gap. The CDR3 spells CASSLVGSNSPLHF. As DNA, the CDR3 is TGTGCCAGCAGCTTAGTCGGGAGCAATTCACCCCTCCACTTT.

This sequence joins TRBV5-1 and TRBJ1-2; no reliable D call. Trimming removed 0 bases from V and 3 bases from J, with 15 bases in between. CDR1 SGHRS and CDR2 YFSETQ come from the germline V gene. The CDR3 loop spans 16 amino acids. CDR3 region: CASSLGPVAEHYGYTF. The DNA of the CDR3 is TGCGCCAGCAGCTTGGGTCCTGTGGCGGAACACTATGGCTACACCTTC.

The chain employs TRBV29-1 and TRBJ1-1, with D maybe TRBD1 (6 bases). Trimming stripped 8 bases from V and 3 bases from J, with 16 bases between. Germline V gives CDR1 SQVTM, CDR2 ANQGSEA. This CDR3 is built from 13 residues. The CDR3 spells CSSQGNGDTEAFF. In nucleotides, the CDR3 is TGCAGCTCCCAGGGGAATGGGGACACTGAAGCTTTCTTT.

The rearrangement joins TRBV2 to TRBJ1-3; D not certain. Trimming pared 2 bases from V and 0 bases from J, leaving 8 bases between. Looked up from germline, CDR1 is SNHLY and CDR2 is FYNNEI. This CDR3 region has 15 residues. CDR3 sequence (DNA): TGTGCCAGCAGTGAATACAGCAACTCTGGAAACACCATATATTTT. Its translation: CASSEYSNSGNTIYF.

This chain uses TRBV4-3 with TRBJ2-3, with D perhaps TRBD1 (6 bases). V was clipped by 0 bases and J by 8 bases, with 9 bases between them. Germline V gives CDR1 LGHNA, CDR2 YSLEER. CDR3 length equals 13 residues. DNA of the CDR3: TGCGCCAGCAGCCAAGAAGTACAGGGTACGCAGTATTTT. Amino acids: CASSQEVQGTQYF.

The rearrangement uses TRBV5-1 and TRBJ1-2; maybe TRBD1 (5 bases). Trimming took off 2 bases at V and 8 bases at J, with 10 bases between the two ends. The CDR3 runs 12 residues. CDR1 is SGHRS, CDR2 YFSETQ, per germline. The CDR3 reads CASSFQGGGYTF. The CDR3 region has the DNA TGCGCCAGCAGCTTCCAGGGTGGAGGCTACACCTTC.

This sequence joins TRBV21-1 and TRBJ2-7; the table's TRBD1 call for D was not verified on the DNA. TRBV21-1 is designated a pseudogene. The CDR3 covers 15 residues. CDR3 sequence (DNA): TGTGCCAGCAGCAAAGGGAGCAGGGGCCCCTACGAGCAGTACTTC. It translates to CASSKGSRGPYEQYF.

This clone was seen a single time. The chain recombines TRBV7-5 with TRBJ2-2; TRBD1, the table's D call, was not compared with the DNA. TRBV7-5 represents a pseudogene. The CDR3 consists of 18 residues. The CDR3 nucleotides read TGTGTCAGAAGCCAGCGGACAGAAAAGTTCGCGAACACCGGGGAGCTGTTTTTT. Protein product: CVRSQRTEKFANTGELFF.